The 32 T cell receptor beta chains given below trace back to one sample, sequenced in a study of CD8 T cells in Susac syndrome. Random hexamers were used to reverse transcribe 0.5 to 1 ug of RNA. TCRdb independently ran MiXCR on the immunoSEQ multiplex PCR reads; one entry per CDR3 protein. This table holds about 300,000 distinct CDR3 sequences, roughly 85% found once. The material sequenced was CD8+ T cells from PBMCs. All receptors come from a human donor with multiple sclerosis.

The V gene is TRBV10-3, the J gene TRBJ2-7; 8 positions match TRBD1. This CDR3 is 15 amino acids long. Germline V lookup: CDR1 ENHRY, CDR2 SYGVKD. After removal of 2 bases from V and 0 bases from J, the junction contained 3 bases not matched to a gene. The CDR3 is CAISEPDRDSYEQYF. The CDR3 DNA reads as TGTGCCATCAGTGAGCCGGACAGGGACTCCTACGAGCAGTACTTC.

In regard to this clonotype: One end of the junction is discordant with germline, which a read error may explain. This chain joins TRBV12-3 or TRBV12-4 and TRBJ2-3; unclear D gene. This CDR3 comprises 13 residues. CDR3 bases: TGTGCCTGCAGTTTACCAGCCACAGATACGCAGTATTTT. Residues: CACSLPATDTQYF.

The chain links TRBV7-9 to TRBJ2-7, with D possibly being TRBD2 (6 bases). The CDR3 runs 13 residues. Germline V gene data show CDR1 as SEHNR and CDR2 as FQNEAQ (reference sequence). V shed 6 bases and J shed 0 bases, with 9 bases lying between them. The CDR3 nucleotides are TGTGCCAGCAGACCCGGGAGCTCCTACGAGCAGTACTTC. Protein: CASRPGSSYEQYF.

The chain carries TRBV2 and TRBJ2-3; D possibly corresponds to TRBD2 (6 bases). This CDR3 comprises 11 residues. V was shortened by 11 bases and J by 5 bases, with 11 bases between the two germline ends. Germline-derived CDR1 and CDR2 are SNHLY and FYNNEI. CDR3 DNA: TGTGCCGCGGGGAAAAAAGATACGCAGTATTTT. Protein: CAAGKKDTQYF.

The chain employs TRBV5-6 and TRBJ1-1; possible D gene TRBD1, 6 bases. The V end was cut by 0 bases, the J end by 0 bases, with 15 bases between. The CDR3 has 17 residues. The V gene's germline CDR1 is SGHDT and CDR2 YYEEEE. In nucleotides, the CDR3 is TGTGCCAGCAGCTTGGCCATGACAGGAGTTATGAACACTGAAGCTTTCTTT. This sequence encodes CASSLAMTGVMNTEAFF.

The chain has TRBV27 and TRBJ2-1, with 8 bases matching TRBD2. V trimming: 0 bases; J trimming: 7 bases; junction bases outside the gene matches: 14. This CDR3 has 18 residues. Germline loops: CDR1 MNHEY, CDR2 SMNVEV (reference sequence). In DNA form, the CDR3 reads TGTGCCAGCAGTTTATCGGGGGGACTAGGGGCCGGATTGAATGAGCAGTTCTTC. It codes for CASSLSGGLGAGLNEQFF.

This rearrangement joins TRBV7-9 to TRBJ1-2; 7 bases agree with TRBD1. CDR1 and CDR2 (germline): SEHNR, FQNEAQ (reference sequence). This CDR3 is built from 15 residues. Trimming took 7 bases from V and 4 from J; bases not matched to a gene: 12. CDR3 residues: CASIPGGKGSYGYTF. DNA for the CDR3: TGTGCCAGCATCCCAGGGGGGAAAGGTAGCTATGGCTACACCTTC. Looking up the rest from reference TRBV7-9 and TRBJ1-2 gives the full variable domain: DTGVSQNPRHKITKRGQNVTFRCDPISEHNRLYWYRQTLGQGPEFLTYFQNEAQLEKSRLLSDRFSAERPKGSFSTLEIQRTEQGDSAMYLCASIPGGKGSYGYTFGSGTRLTVV.

CDR3 residues: CASSLAHREWAEAFF. CDR3 in DNA: TGCGCCAGCAGCTTGGCCCACAGGGAATGGGCTGAAGCTTTCTTT. V gene TRBV5-1 combines with J gene TRBJ1-1; the D gene is possibly TRBD1 (6 bases). The CDR3 has 15 amino acids. Looked up from germline, CDR1 is SGHRS and CDR2 is YFSETQ. V was cut by 0 bases and J by 6 bases, with 15 bases left in between.

The genes are TRBV5-4 and TRBJ2-2; no clear D. The CDR3 totals 18 residues. Germline-derived CDR1 and CDR2 are SGHNT and YYREEE (reference sequence). The germline V and J ends were trimmed by 1 base and 2 bases, with 18 bases remaining between them. The CDR3 sequence: CASSLLGSLTVNTGELFF. CDR3 sequence (DNA): TGTGCCAGCAGCTTGCTCGGATCCCTTACTGTAAACACCGGGGAGCTGTTTTTT. The full variable domain, with the rest looked up from reference TRBV5-4 and TRBJ2-2, is ETGVTQSPTHLIKTRGQQVTLRCSSQSGHNTVSWYQQALGQGPQFIFQYYREEENGRGNFPPRFSGLQFPNYSSELNVNALELDDSALYLCASSLLGSLTVNTGELFFGEGSRLTVL.

The rearrangement uses TRBV4-1 and TRBJ1-1, with D possibly TRBD1 on 6 matching bases. The V gene's germline CDR1 is MGHRA and CDR2 YSYEKL. The V gene lost 4 bases and the J gene lost 6 bases, with 15 bases spanning the gap. This CDR3 is 14 amino acids long. CDR3 nucleotide sequence: TGCGCCAGCAGCCGAGACAGGTCTCAGGCTGAAGCTTTCTTT. Translated: CASSRDRSQAEAFF.

V and J are TRBV6-1 and TRBJ1-2; 7 bases align to TRBD1. The V and J ends lost 6 bases and 5 bases, in that order; junction bases with no gene match: 18. Germline CDR1 and CDR2: MNHNS and SASEGT. The CDR3 is 17 amino acids. The CDR3 sequence: CASSSREGGPLWYGYTF. The CDR3 nucleotides read TGTGCCAGCAGCAGCAGGGAAGGGGGCCCCCTTTGGTATGGCTACACCTTC.

The chain recombines TRBV5-4 with TRBJ2-1, with no clear D. The CDR3 is 13 amino acids. CDR1 SGHNT and CDR2 YYREEE come from the germline V gene (reference sequence). With 4 bases removed from V and 10 bases from J, the gap between germline ends came to 15 bases. This CDR3 reads CASSPRVVAEQFF. CDR3 DNA sequence: TGTGCCAGCAGCCCCCGGGTAGTGGCGGAGCAGTTCTTC.

The table lists this clonotype with a few counts. CDR3 coding DNA: TGTGCCAGTAGTCTGCTAGCAACAGATACGCAGTATTTT. Translated: CASSLLATDTQYF. The rearrangement joins TRBV19 to TRBJ2-3; D might be TRBD2 (5 bases). Germline lookup yields CDR1 LNHDA and CDR2 SQIVND (reference sequence). The CDR3 is 13 residues long. V lost 5 bases, J lost 3 bases, and 9 bases lay in between.

The chain has TRBV9 and TRBJ2-5, with D possibly TRBD2 on 5 matching bases. Trimming took 3 bases from V and 1 from J, leaving 13 bases between them. This CDR3 is built from 15 residues. Germline assignment: CDR1 SGDLS and CDR2 YYNGEE. In DNA, the CDR3 is TGTGCCAGCAGCGCGGTAGGGAGACCCCAAGAGACCCAGTACTTC. Its protein product is CASSAVGRPQETQYF. Filled out from reference TRBV9 and TRBJ2-5, the complete variable domain reads DSGVTQTPKHLITATGQRVTLRCSPRSGDLSVYWYQQSLDQGLQFLIQYYNGEERAKGNILERFSAQQFPDLHSELNLSSLELGDSALYFCASSAVGRPQETQYFGPGTRLLVL.

The table lists this clonotype with a count of one. Sequence at one end of the junction differs from germline and may be a read error. This chain connects TRBV29-1 to TRBJ1-1, with no clear D. Germline CDR1 reads SQVTM; CDR2 reads ANQGSEA. There are 12 residues in the CDR3. CDR3 nucleotide sequence: TGCAGCGTTGAGCAGGAGAACACTGAAGTTTTCTTT. Encoded protein: CSVEQENTEVFF.

This clonotype has only a few counts. The chain couples TRBV9 to TRBJ2-7; the D gene is possibly TRBD2 (6 bases). Germline loops: CDR1 SGDLS, CDR2 YYNGEE. CDR3 length: 14 residues. Trimming left V 0 bases short and J 4 bases short, with 11 bases between. Here the CDR3 reads CASSVGSSGYEQYF. The CDR3 region has the DNA TGTGCCAGCAGCGTAGGTAGTAGCGGATACGAGCAGTACTTC.

With regard to this clonotype: A much larger clonotype is one base distant, so this may be a read error. The V and J genes are TRBV20-1 and TRBJ1-2, with D possibly matching TRBD1 (6 bases). V was clipped by 3 bases and J by 7 bases, with 18 bases between them. Germline V lookup: CDR1 DFQATT, CDR2 SNEGSKA (reference sequence). The CDR3 contains 14 residues. The CDR3 bases are TGCAGTGCTAGGGACAGTGGGTGGTACCCTGGCTACACCTTC. Translating it yields CSARDSGWYPGYTF.

The genes are TRBV7-6 and TRBJ2-7; 7 bases map to TRBD1. This CDR3 region has 14 residues. Trimming cost V 4 bases and J 2 bases; bases outside gene matches: 5. Germline V gives CDR1 SGHVS, CDR2 FNYEAQ. CDR3 residues: CASSSEDRAYEQYF. DNA of the CDR3: TGTGCCAGCAGCTCCGAAGACAGGGCCTACGAGCAGTACTTC.

This clonotype showed up just a few times. This chain joins TRBV7-9 and TRBJ2-4, with 16 bases matching TRBD2. Unmatched junction bases numbered 12, after V lost 5 bases and J lost 5 bases. Germline V gene data show CDR1 as SEHNR and CDR2 as FQNEAQ (reference sequence). The CDR3 has 19 amino acids. The CDR3 is CASSPGGLAGGPRENIQYF. CDR3 DNA sequence: TGTGCCAGCAGCCCAGGGGGACTAGCGGGAGGGCCTAGAGAAAACATTCAGTACTTC.

The sample holds a few counts of this clonotype. V and J are TRBV10-1 and TRBJ2-1, with TRBD1 as a possible D gene (5 bases). This CDR3 has 13 amino acids. Germline CDR1 is WNHNN and CDR2 is SYGVQD (reference sequence). V was clipped by 3 bases and J by 9 bases, with 12 bases between them. The CDR3, as DNA: TGCGCCAGCAGTGACCAAAAAAGGGGTGAGCAGTTCTTC. This codes for CASSDQKRGEQFF.

V gene TRBV2 combines with J gene TRBJ1-2; 11 bases are a match to TRBD1. V lost 4 bases to trimming and J lost 8 bases; unmatched junction nucleotides: 9. The germline V gene has CDR1 SNHLY and CDR2 FYNNEI. The CDR3 is 15 amino acids. CDR3 sequence reads: CASSGRGQGALGYTF. CDR3 nucleotides: TGTGCCAGCAGTGGAAGAGGACAGGGGGCGCTGGGCTACACCTTC.

This chain connects TRBV4-2 to TRBJ2-1; D is perhaps TRBD2 (6 bases). This CDR3 region has 16 residues. CDR1 LGHNA and CDR2 YNFKEQ come from the germline V gene. The ends were cut back, 4 bases at V and 2 bases at J, with 15 bases in the middle. CDR3: CASSPLTGLAYNEQFF. In DNA form, the CDR3 reads TGTGCCAGCAGCCCCCTTACGGGACTGGCCTACAATGAGCAGTTCTTC.

This chain links TRBV3-1 with TRBJ2-7, with TRBD2 as a possible D gene (6 bases). Per germline, CDR1 LGHDT and CDR2 YNNKEL (reference sequence). This CDR3 spans 14 amino acids. V lost 1 base, J lost 7 bases, and 14 bases lay in between. CDR3 protein: CASSQVPREQEQYF. The CDR3 DNA reads TGTGCCAGCAGCCAAGTCCCCCGGGAGCAAGAGCAGTACTTC.

This chain links TRBV27 with TRBJ2-7, with 8 bases lining up with TRBD2. Germline V gene sequence: CDR1 MNHEY, CDR2 SMNVEV (reference sequence). J gave up 3 bases and V 6 bases, and 13 bases lay outside the gene matches. This CDR3 spans 16 amino acids. CDR3 nucleotides: TGTGCCAGCAGACTGGGAGCGGGAGTGATGGGCTACGAGCAGTACTTC. It encodes CASRLGAGVMGYEQYF.

On this clonotype: A read error is likely, as this CDR3 ends without the conserved phenylalanine or tryptophan. V and J are TRBV7-2 and TRBJ2-5, with a weak D call TRBD2 (6 bases). The CDR3 spans 15 residues. V was trimmed by 4 bases and J by 7 bases, leaving 19 bases between them. CDR1 and CDR2 from the germline V gene are SGHTA and FQGNSA. The CDR3 DNA reads as TGTGCCAGCAGCTGGATTTCGGCGGGGCCCGGGACCCAGTACCTC. It encodes CASSWISAGPGTQYL.

The chain carries TRBV12-3 or TRBV12-4 and TRBJ1-1; D is undetermined. The CDR3 has 12 amino acids. V lost 6 bases and J 4 bases, leaving 9 bases between the germline ends. The DNA for the CDR3 is TGTGCCAGCAGCCCTTATACCACTGAAGCTTTCTTT. Translation: CASSPYTTEAFF.

The J gene is TRBJ2-3, the V gene TRBV28; 9 bases fit TRBD2. Germline V gene sequence: CDR1 MDHEN, CDR2 SYDVKM. V was clipped by 6 bases and J by 6 bases; unmatched bases: 10. The length of the CDR3 is 15 residues. CDR3 in amino acids: CASRTLAGRPDTQYF. The CDR3, as DNA: TGTGCCAGCAGGACACTAGCGGGCCGACCCGATACGCAGTATTTT. Using reference TRBV28 and TRBJ2-3 for the parts outside the CDR3, the full variable domain is DVKVTQSSRYLVKRTGEKVFLECVQDMDHENMFWYRQDPGLGLRLIYFSYDVKMKEKGDIPEGYSVSREKKERFSLILESASTNQTSMYLCASRTLAGRPDTQYFGPGTRLTVL.

This chain connects TRBV9 to TRBJ2-3; D remains ambiguous. CDR1 is SGDLS, CDR2 YYNGEE, per germline. Trimming cost V 0 bases and J 0 bases, with 5 bases left between them. The length of the CDR3 is 14 residues. CDR3 loop: CASSVASSTDTQYF. The CDR3 nucleotides read TGTGCCAGCAGCGTAGCGTCTAGCACAGATACGCAGTATTTT.

The chain joins TRBV9 to TRBJ2-7; TRBD2 is a possible D gene (6 bases). This CDR3 contains 14 residues. With 0 bases removed from V and 2 bases from J, the gap between germline ends came to 9 bases. Per the germline V gene, CDR1 is SGDLS and CDR2 is YYNGEE. The CDR3 loop is CASSVGGTAYEQYF. Written as DNA, the CDR3 is TGTGCCAGCAGCGTAGGCGGGACTGCCTACGAGCAGTACTTC.

The chain is built from TRBV15 and TRBJ2-1, with TRBD2 as a possible D gene (6 bases). Trimming pared 0 bases from V and 9 bases from J, leaving 15 bases between. From germline, CDR1 is LNHNV and CDR2 YYDKDF (reference sequence). The CDR3 length is 15 residues. The DNA for the CDR3 is TGTGCCACCAGCAGAGATCAGGAGGGTAGGTCTGAGCAGTTCTTC. It translates to CATSRDQEGRSEQFF.

This clonotype was counted a single time. This chain connects TRBV7-9 to TRBJ2-1, with no clear D. Trimming removed 0 bases from V and 6 bases from J, with 15 bases in between. This CDR3 region has 16 residues. Germline-derived CDR1 and CDR2 are SEHNR and FQNEAQ (reference sequence). CDR3 DNA sequence: TGTGCCAGCAGCTTAGCGGATCCGTACCACCGCAATGAGCAGTTCTTC. Protein product: CASSLADPYHRNEQFF.

CDR3 sequence (DNA): TGCAGCGTTGAAGATTGGCAGAGCTCCTACAATGAGCAGTTCTTC. Protein product: CSVEDWQSSYNEQFF. The gene calls are TRBV29-1 and TRBJ2-1; D is unclear. Germline values: CDR1 SQVTM, CDR2 ANQGSEA. The CDR3 is 15 amino acids. Trimming shortened V by 0 bases and J by 0 bases, and 9 bases separated the two germline ends.